The 27 T cell receptor beta chains in this list originate from one sample, sequenced in a study of Ad26.COV2.S vaccination and SARS-CoV-2 variants. Assay used: immunoSEQ multiplex PCR; TCRdb lists only in-frame clones, some missing. Among approximately 350,000 clones listed, around 90% were seen once. Noted treatment: 15 to 20 received Ad26.COV2.S at low or high dose, single or two shots; roughly five received placebo; per-sample allocation not given. Material that was analyzed had been drawn on day 63 after the first vaccine or placebo injection. The sequenced sample was peripheral blood, obtained in a trial of Ad26.COV2.S vaccine versus placebo. Receptors originate from a person between 18 and 65 years old who received the Ad26.COV2.S COVID-19 vaccine or a placebo.

This clone was found once. V is TRBV3-1 (or the pseudogene TRBV3-2) and J is TRBJ2-3; TRBD1 matches at 8 bases. V was pared by 0 bases and J by 5 bases, with 7 bases of the junction left unmatched. The V gene's germline CDR1 is LGHDT and CDR2 YNNKEL (reference sequence). This CDR3 is built from 16 residues. The CDR3 DNA is TGTGCCAGCAGCCAAGATCCAGGGGGCGCGGTAGATACGCAGTATTTT. As protein: CASSQDPGGAVDTQYF.

This clone showed up just once. This chain links TRBV7-3 with TRBJ2-2; TRBD2 is a possible D gene (6 bases). The CDR3 length is 15 residues. Germline values: CDR1 SGHTA, CDR2 FQGTGA. V dropped 1 base and J dropped 2 bases, with 8 bases sitting between them. The CDR3 DNA reads as TGTGCCAGCAGCTTAAGGGGGGTTAACACCGGGGAGCTGTTTTTT. Protein: CASSLRGVNTGELFF.

The V call is TRBV2, the J call TRBJ2-5; TRBD2 aligns across 10 bases. V dropped 6 bases and J dropped 2; count of bases not matched to a gene: 6. The CDR3 contains 15 residues. Germline values: CDR1 SNHLY, CDR2 FYNNEI. CDR3 sequence (DNA): TGTGCCAGCAGAAAACTAGCGGGGCGACAAGAGACCCAGTACTTC. Translating it yields CASRKLAGRQETQYF.

The chain joins TRBV7-3 to TRBJ2-2; 7 nucleotides agree with TRBD1. CDR3 size: 16 residues. CDR1 SGHTA and CDR2 FQGTGA come from the germline V gene. J was trimmed by 0 bases and V by 5 bases; bases with no gene match: 6. The CDR3 is CASSPEGTANTGELFF. CDR3 coding DNA: TGTGCCAGCAGCCCCGAGGGGACAGCGAACACCGGGGAGCTGTTTTTT.

V is TRBV13 and J is TRBJ2-2; 8 nucleotides line up with TRBD1. The CDR3 sequence is 15 residues long. Germline CDR1 and CDR2: PRHDT and FYEKMQ (reference sequence). V gave up 5 bases and J gave up 5 bases; unmatched junction bases: 7. CDR3 nucleotide sequence: TGTGCCAGCAGCCCCGGGACAGGTGCTACCGGGGAGCTGTTTTTT. This codes for CASSPGTGATGELFF. The whole variable domain, filled in from reference TRBV13 and TRBJ2-2, reads AAGVIQSPRHLIKEKRETATLKCYPIPRHDTVYWYQQGPGQDPQFLISFYEKMQSDKGSIPDRFSAQQFSDYHSELNMSSLELGDSALYFCASSPGTGATGELFFGEGSRLTVL.

The chain has TRBV7-3 and TRBJ1-5; a possible D gene is TRBD1 (5 bases). Trimming removed 3 bases at V and 7 bases at J, with 22 bases between. The germline gives CDR1 SGHTA, CDR2 FQGTGA. The CDR3 runs 17 residues. The CDR3, as DNA: TGTGCCAGCAGCTTCCCCCTTGGGGCACCTCCAGGACAGCCCCAGCATTTT. Protein product: CASSFPLGAPPGQPQHF.

The J gene is TRBJ2-6, the V gene TRBV7-2; D possibly matches TRBD1 or TRBD2 (7 bases each). Germline CDR1 is SGHTA and CDR2 is FQGNSA. The CDR3 covers 18 residues. V dropped 2 bases and J dropped 1 base, with 15 bases sitting between them. In DNA, the CDR3 is TGTGCCAGCAGCTTATTTCAGGGGGGAGGGTCTGGGGCCAACGTCCTGACTTTC. Translation: CASSLFQGGGSGANVLTF. Looking up the rest from reference TRBV7-2 and TRBJ2-6 gives the full variable domain: GAGVSQSPSNKVTEKGKDVELRCDPISGHTALYWYRQSLGQGLEFLIYFQGNSAPDKSGLPSDRFSAERTGGSVSTLTIQRTQQEDSAVYLCASSLFQGGGSGANVLTFGAGSRLTVL.

The rearrangement uses TRBV6-2 or TRBV6-3 and TRBJ1-5; 11 nucleotides match TRBD1. The germline gives CDR1 MNHEY, CDR2 SVGEGT. J lost 5 bases, V lost 2 bases, and 5 bases had no gene match. This CDR3 is 16 amino acids long. As DNA, the CDR3 is TGTGCCAGCAGTTACGGGACAGGGGGATCCTATCAGCCCCAGCATTTT. Protein: CASSYGTGGSYQPQHF.

This clone has only a few counts. The chain links TRBV29-1 to TRBJ1-2; no clear D gene. The V gene's germline CDR1 is SQVTM and CDR2 ANQGSEA. The CDR3 loop spans 14 amino acids. Deletions cut 5 bases from V and 6 bases from J, with 19 bases between. This CDR3 is CSVPGGLNEHGYTF. The CDR3 coding sequence is TGCAGCGTTCCCGGTGGCCTTAACGAACATGGCTACACCTTC.

In nucleotides, the CDR3 is TGCGCCAGGCCTAATGGGATCGCTGGGAGCACCATATATTTT. This translates into CARPNGIAGSTIYF. The gene calls are TRBV5-1 and TRBJ1-3, with D unresolved. The CDR3 extends over 14 amino acids. Germline V lookup: CDR1 SGHRS, CDR2 YFSETQ. The germline V and J ends were trimmed by 8 bases and 9 bases, with 21 bases remaining between them.

The chain is built from TRBV6-5 and TRBJ1-2; a possible D gene is TRBD1 (5 bases). The V end was cut by 2 bases, the J end by 3 bases, with 13 bases between. The V gene's germline CDR1 is MNHEY and CDR2 SVGAGI. This CDR3 is built from 15 residues. The CDR3 DNA sequence: TGTGCCAGCAGTTACCACCGACAGAGGGACTATGGCTACACCTTC. It specifies CASSYHRQRDYGYTF.

As regards this clone: Other DNA sequences in the sample encode the same CDR3. This chain connects TRBV4-2 to TRBJ2-2, with 7 bases identical to TRBD2. The V segment lost 0 bases and the J segment 7 bases; nucleotides outside the gene matches: 2. The CDR3 runs 14 residues. Germline CDR1 and CDR2: LGHNA and YNFKEQ. The chain's CDR3 is CASSQDRGVGELFF. CDR3 in DNA: TGTGCCAGCAGCCAAGATCGGGGGGTCGGGGAGCTGTTTTTT.

This chain links TRBV11-2 with TRBJ2-1, with 8 bases fitting TRBD2. There are 15 residues in the CDR3. J lost 7 bases, V lost 5 bases, and 10 bases had no gene match. Germline CDR1 is SGHAT and CDR2 is FQNNGV. The CDR3 coding sequence is TGTGCCAGCAGCCCCATAGCGGGGACTACAAATGAGCAGTTCTTC. It codes for CASSPIAGTTNEQFF.

The chain uses TRBV18 and TRBJ2-1, with 13 bases matching TRBD2. Trimming at V came to 3 bases and at J to 8 bases, leaving 4 bases not matched to a gene. The CDR3 spans 15 residues. CDR1 and CDR2 from the germline V gene are KGHSH and LQKENI. The CDR3 loop reads CASSPTSGGSYEQFF. The DNA for the CDR3 is TGTGCCAGCTCACCGACTAGCGGGGGGAGCTATGAGCAGTTCTTC.

In regard to this clone: Germline and junction disagree at one end, which may indicate a read error. The V and J genes are TRBV10-3 and TRBJ2-1; D gene unclear. CDR3 length: 13 residues. Germline assignment: CDR1 ENHRY and CDR2 SYGVKD. Here the CDR3 reads CAISESTYYEQFF. Written as DNA, the CDR3 is TGTGCCATCAGTGAGTCTACCTACTATGAGCAGTTCTTC.

The V call is TRBV7-3, the J call TRBJ2-3, with 9 positions matching TRBD2. Germline CDR1 and CDR2: SGHTA and FQGTGA. The V segment lost 2 bases and the J segment 2 bases; nucleotides outside the gene matches: 8. The CDR3 length is 17 residues. The CDR3 nucleotides are TGTGCCAGCAGCTTAGGGCGAGCGGGGGGACACACAGATACGCAGTATTTT. It is translated as CASSLGRAGGHTDTQYF.

This chain connects TRBV4-1 to TRBJ1-1; possible D gene TRBD1, 5 bases. V was cut by 4 bases and J by 4 bases, with 13 bases left in between. The CDR3 covers 14 residues. The germline V gene has CDR1 MGHRA and CDR2 YSYEKL. CDR3 sequence (DNA): TGCGCCAGCAGCCTAGCCGGGACTGTCACTGAAGCTTTCTTT. Its translation is CASSLAGTVTEAFF.

The J gene is TRBJ1-5, the V gene TRBV6-5; weak D call: TRBD1 (5 bases). In germline, CDR1 is MNHEY, CDR2 SVGAGI. The V end was cut by 0 bases, the J end by 9 bases, with 15 bases between. The CDR3 contains 15 residues. The CDR3 loop is CASSYSKQGRGPQHF. The CDR3 region has the DNA TGTGCCAGCAGTTACTCGAAGCAGGGCCGGGGGCCCCAGCATTTT.

A word on this clone: The same CDR3 is also encoded by other DNA sequences in this sample. The V call is TRBV24-1, the J call TRBJ2-2; TRBD1 matches 9 bases. The CDR3 loop spans 15 amino acids. Germline V gene sequence: CDR1 KGHDR, CDR2 SFDVKD. The V gene end was trimmed by 5 bases and the J gene end by 2 bases; junction bases not matched to a gene: 2. The DNA of the CDR3 is TGTGCCACCAGTGGGGGACAGGGAAACACCGGGGAGCTGTTTTTT. It is translated as CATSGGQGNTGELFF.

This chain joins TRBV6-5 and TRBJ2-1; D may be TRBD2 (5 bases). Trimming took off 2 bases at V and 6 bases at J, with 11 bases between the two ends. The V gene's germline CDR1 is MNHEY and CDR2 SVGAGI. The CDR3 is 14 amino acids. This CDR3 is CASSYGVASNEQFF. CDR3 DNA: TGTGCCAGCAGTTACGGGGTAGCGAGCAATGAGCAGTTCTTC.

This clone was counted a single time. This chain joins TRBV15 and TRBJ2-6; D is possibly TRBD2 (7 bases). Germline V gene data show CDR1 as LNHNV and CDR2 as YYDKDF (reference sequence). V lost 10 bases to trimming and J lost 1 base, with 20 bases between them. This CDR3 is built from 17 residues. CDR3 loop: CAISGGHFSSGANVLTF. The CDR3 DNA reads as TGTGCCATCTCCGGGGGGCATTTTTCATCTGGGGCCAACGTCCTGACTTTC.

The chain carries TRBV10-3 and TRBJ1-4; no clear D gene. Trimming removed 10 bases at V and 3 bases at J, with 9 bases between. The CDR3 runs 12 residues. Germline assignment: CDR1 ENHRY and CDR2 SYGVKD. The CDR3 here is CATRTPNEKLFF. Written as DNA, the CDR3 is TGTGCCACCAGGACCCCTAATGAAAAACTGTTTTTT.

The chain joins TRBV5-1 to TRBJ2-3; D not certain. V was clipped by 5 bases and J by 2 bases, with 6 bases between them. Germline V gives CDR1 SGHRS, CDR2 YFSETQ. This CDR3 is 12 amino acids long. The CDR3 sequence is CASRESTDTQYF. The CDR3 DNA follows: TGCGCCAGCAGGGAGTCCACAGATACGCAGTATTTT.

The count of this clone is one. The chain employs TRBV3-1 (or the pseudogene TRBV3-2) and TRBJ2-7, with D perhaps matching TRBD1 (6 bases). The CDR3 is 15 residues long. The germline CDR1 and CDR2 sequences are LGHDT and YNNKEL (reference sequence). Trimming stripped 0 bases from V and 4 bases from J, with 13 bases between. The CDR3 reads CASSQDLGQFYEQYF. CDR3 nucleotides: TGTGCCAGCAGCCAAGACCTTGGACAGTTTTACGAGCAGTACTTC.

The chain couples TRBV19 to TRBJ2-3; D is uncertain. The CDR3 has 12 amino acids. V lost 2 bases and J 4 bases, leaving 4 bases between the germline ends. The germline V gene encodes CDR1 LNHDA and CDR2 SQIVND (reference sequence). CDR3 sequence reads: CASSIIPDTQYF. Here the CDR3 DNA reads TGTGCCAGTAGTATAATCCCAGATACGCAGTATTTT.

The genes are TRBV29-1 and TRBJ1-1; D not resolved. CDR3 size: 11 residues. Germline lookup yields CDR1 SQVTM and CDR2 ANQGSEA. The V end was cut by 7 bases, the J end by 5 bases, with 11 bases between. Here the CDR3 reads CSALHQTEAFF. In DNA form, the CDR3 reads TGCAGCGCCCTGCATCAAACTGAAGCTTTCTTT.

The chain has TRBV7-9 and TRBJ2-5; 8 bases match TRBD1. The germline gives CDR1 SEHNR, CDR2 FQNEAQ (reference sequence). Losses at the gene ends were 3 bases for V and 5 bases for J; bases not matched to a gene: 5. CDR3 length: 14 amino acids. CDR3 protein: CASSLQGASETQYF. CDR3 in DNA: TGTGCCAGCAGCTTGCAGGGGGCTTCGGAGACCCAGTACTTC.